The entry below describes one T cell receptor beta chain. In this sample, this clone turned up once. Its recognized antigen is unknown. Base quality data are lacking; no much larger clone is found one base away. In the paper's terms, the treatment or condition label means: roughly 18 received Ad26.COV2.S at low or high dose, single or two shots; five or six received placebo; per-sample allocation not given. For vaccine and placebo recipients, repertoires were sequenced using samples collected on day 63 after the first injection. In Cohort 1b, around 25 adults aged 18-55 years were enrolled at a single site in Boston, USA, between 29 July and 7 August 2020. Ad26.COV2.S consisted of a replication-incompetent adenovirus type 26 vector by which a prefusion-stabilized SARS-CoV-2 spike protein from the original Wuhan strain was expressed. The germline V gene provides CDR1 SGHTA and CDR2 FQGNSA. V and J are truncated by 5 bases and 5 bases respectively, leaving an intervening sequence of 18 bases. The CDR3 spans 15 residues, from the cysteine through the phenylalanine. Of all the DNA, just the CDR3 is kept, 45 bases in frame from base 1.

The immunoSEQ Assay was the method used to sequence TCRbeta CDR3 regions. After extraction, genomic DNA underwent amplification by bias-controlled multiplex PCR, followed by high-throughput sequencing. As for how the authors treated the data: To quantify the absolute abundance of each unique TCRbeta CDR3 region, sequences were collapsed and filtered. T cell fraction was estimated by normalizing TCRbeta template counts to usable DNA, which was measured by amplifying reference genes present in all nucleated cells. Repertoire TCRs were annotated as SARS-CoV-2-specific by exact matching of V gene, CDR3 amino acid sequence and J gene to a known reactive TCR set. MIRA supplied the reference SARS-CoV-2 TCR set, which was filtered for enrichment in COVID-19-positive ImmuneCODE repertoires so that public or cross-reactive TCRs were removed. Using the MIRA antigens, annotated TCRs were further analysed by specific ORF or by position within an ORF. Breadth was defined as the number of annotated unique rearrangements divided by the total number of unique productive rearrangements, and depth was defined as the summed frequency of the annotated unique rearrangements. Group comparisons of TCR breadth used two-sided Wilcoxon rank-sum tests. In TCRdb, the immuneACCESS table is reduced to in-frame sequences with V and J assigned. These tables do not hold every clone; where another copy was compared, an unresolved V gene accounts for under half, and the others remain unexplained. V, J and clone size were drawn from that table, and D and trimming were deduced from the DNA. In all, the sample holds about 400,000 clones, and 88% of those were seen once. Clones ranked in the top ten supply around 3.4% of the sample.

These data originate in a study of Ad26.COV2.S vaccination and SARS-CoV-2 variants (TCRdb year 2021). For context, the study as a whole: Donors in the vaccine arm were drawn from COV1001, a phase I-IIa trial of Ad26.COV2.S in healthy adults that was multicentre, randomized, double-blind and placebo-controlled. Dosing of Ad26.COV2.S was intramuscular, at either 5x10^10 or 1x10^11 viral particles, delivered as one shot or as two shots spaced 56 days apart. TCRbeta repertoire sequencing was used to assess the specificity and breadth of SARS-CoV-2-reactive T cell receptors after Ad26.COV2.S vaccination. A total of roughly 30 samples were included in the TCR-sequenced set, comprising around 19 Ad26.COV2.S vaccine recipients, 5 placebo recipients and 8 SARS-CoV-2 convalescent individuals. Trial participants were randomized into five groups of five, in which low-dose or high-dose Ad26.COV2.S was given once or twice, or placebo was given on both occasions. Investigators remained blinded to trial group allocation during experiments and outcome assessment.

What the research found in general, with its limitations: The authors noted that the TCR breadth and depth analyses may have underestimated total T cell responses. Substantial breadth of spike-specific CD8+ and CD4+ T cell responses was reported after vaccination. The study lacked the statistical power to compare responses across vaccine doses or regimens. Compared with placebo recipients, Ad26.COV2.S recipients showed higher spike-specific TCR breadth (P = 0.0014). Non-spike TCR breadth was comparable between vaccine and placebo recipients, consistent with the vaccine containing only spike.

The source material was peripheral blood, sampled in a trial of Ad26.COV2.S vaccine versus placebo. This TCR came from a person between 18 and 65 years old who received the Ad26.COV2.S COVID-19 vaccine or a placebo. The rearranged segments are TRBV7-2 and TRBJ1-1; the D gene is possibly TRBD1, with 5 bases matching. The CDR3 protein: CASSDGGGVFTEAFF. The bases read TGTGCCAGCAGCGATGGGGGGGGAGTATTTACTGAAGCTTTCTTT. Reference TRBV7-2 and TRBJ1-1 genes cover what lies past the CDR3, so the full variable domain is GAGVSQSPSNKVTEKGKDVELRCDPISGHTALYWYRQSLGQGLEFLIYFQGNSAPDKSGLPSDRFSAERTGGSVSTLTIQRTQQEDSAVYLCASSDGGGVFTEAFFGQGTRLTVV.